The present entry profiles one T cell receptor beta chain with its context. Germline CDR1 and CDR2: SNHLY and FYNNEI. CDR3 length: 15 amino acids. V dropped 6 bases and J dropped 3; count of bases not matched to a gene: 10. The data stem from a study of blood T cell repertoires in COVID-19. In the study overall: Samples representing acute and convalescent COVID-19 were sourced from the United States, Italy and Spain. PBMCs, B-cell-depleted T cells, or T cells were the source of the cDNA or gDNA that made up the material.

Under the authors' procedure: The authors estimated nucleated cell counts from reference gene primer amplification. Profiling relied on immunoSEQ multiplex PCR, and the TCRdb table lists in-frame clones only, not all of them. V, J and clone size are taken as reported in that table, and D and trimming were inferred from the DNA itself. The table shows tens of thousands of clones, with roughly 79% occurring only once. The rearrangement links TRBV2 to TRBJ1-1, with 7 bases identical to TRBD1. Sequences were obtained from peripheral blood. This clonotype was obtained from a man in his sixties with acute or convalescent COVID-19. The chain's CDR3 is CASSETGASDTEAFF. The CDR3 DNA is TGTGCCAGCAGCGAAACAGGGGCCAGTGACACTGAAGCTTTCTTT.